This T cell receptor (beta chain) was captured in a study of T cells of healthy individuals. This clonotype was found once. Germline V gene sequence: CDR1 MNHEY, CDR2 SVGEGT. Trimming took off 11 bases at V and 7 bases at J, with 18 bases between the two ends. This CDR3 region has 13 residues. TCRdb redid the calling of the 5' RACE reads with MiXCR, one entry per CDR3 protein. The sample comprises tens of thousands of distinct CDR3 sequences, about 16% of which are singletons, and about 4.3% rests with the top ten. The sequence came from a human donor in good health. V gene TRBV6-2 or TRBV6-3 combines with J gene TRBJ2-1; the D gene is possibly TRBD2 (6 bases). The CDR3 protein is CASVAEIPNEQFF. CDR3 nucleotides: TGTGCCTCCGTAGCGGAAATACCGAATGAGCAGTTCTTC.